This T cell receptor beta chain was identified in a study of naive and memory T cell subsets. Two oligonucleotides, mixed equimolar, formed the beta constant-region primer covering TRBC1 and TRBC2. TCRdb called the UMI-ligation and nested PCR reads again in MiXCR, with one record for every CDR3 protein. The sample shows 37,000 or so distinct CDR3 sequences, about an eighth of them seen only once. Losses at the gene ends were 6 bases for V and 3 bases for J; bases not matched to a gene: 10. The CDR3 loop spans 15 amino acids. Germline V gives CDR1 MNHEY, CDR2 SVGAGI. Sequencing was performed on effector memory CD4+ T cells from blood. The subset denotes: effector memory, CD45RA- CD27-. The J gene is TRBJ2-5, the V gene TRBV6-5; 7 positions match TRBD2. The clonotype comes from a human donor in good health. The CDR3 sequence: CASRETSQREETQYF. The CDR3 DNA reads as TGTGCCAGCAGGGAGACTAGCCAGAGGGAAGAGACCCAGTACTTC.